The T cell receptor beta chain under discussion was sequenced for a study of Ad26.COV2.S vaccination and SARS-CoV-2 variants. Background on the study: Intramuscular Ad26.COV2.S at 5x10^10 or 1x10^11 viral particles.

Repertoires were generated with immunoSEQ multiplex PCR, while TCRdb's copy carries only in-frame clones and drops some. The table includes around 450,000 clones, approximately 89% detected once. This CDR3 has 12 amino acids. V dropped 5 bases and J dropped 3 bases, with 4 bases sitting between them. CDR1 SGHTA and CDR2 FQGTGA come from the germline V gene. Documented treatment: 15 to 20 received Ad26.COV2.S at low or high dose, single or two shots; about 5 received placebo; per-sample allocation not given. Material that was analyzed had been drawn on day 63 after the first vaccine or placebo injection. As its vector, the vaccine had Ad26, which expressed Wuhan-strain SARS-CoV-2 spike.

Source: peripheral blood, taken in a trial of Ad26.COV2.S vaccine versus placebo. The V call is TRBV7-3, the J call TRBJ2-2, with D unresolved. The sequence derives from a person aged 18 to 65 who received the Ad26.COV2.S COVID-19 vaccine or a placebo. CDR3 DNA: TGTGCCAGCAGCGTCTACACCGGGGAGCTGTTTTTT. Translation gives CASSVYTGELFF.